The rows below give T cell receptor beta chains drawn from one sample of a study of blood T cell repertoires in COVID-19. TCRdb's table, derived via immunoSEQ multiplex PCR, lists solely in-frame clones and lacks some. The sample lists about 48,000 clones; 82% were seen once. The material sequenced was peripheral blood. The receptors stem from a man aged 35 to 55 with acute or convalescent COVID-19. The CDR3 runs from the conserved cysteine through the conserved F or W. The D gene is left open where the match is weak. Clone size is shown for a subset of rows, as once, few, many or a class of expanded clone.

clone size	V gene	D gene	J gene	CDR3 protein	CDR3 DNA
NA	TRBV27	NA	TRBJ2-6	CASRAGGSGANVLTF	TGTGCCAGCCGGGCCGGGGGATCTGGGGCCAACGTCCTGACTTTC
NA	TRBV18	NA	TRBJ1-5	CASSPRVPRGKDQPQHF	TGTGCCAGCTCACCCCGGGTCCCCCGCGGAAAAGATCAGCCCCAGCATTTT
NA	TRBV27	TRBD1	TRBJ2-5	CATGQGAETQYF	TGTGCCACCGGCCAGGGGGCAGAGACCCAGTACTTC
NA	TRBV4-1	NA	TRBJ2-7	CASSQDGLGSYEQYF	TGCGCCAGCAGCCAAGATGGTTTGGGGAGCTACGAGCAGTACTTC
NA	TRBV7-9	TRBD1	TRBJ2-7	CASSLKRTGSYEQYF	TGTGCCAGCAGCTTAAAGAGGACAGGTTCCTACGAGCAGTACTTC
few	TRBV6-5	TRBD1	TRBJ2-2	CASSSGTGVTGELFF	TGTGCCAGCAGTTCCGGGACAGGGGTCACCGGGGAGCTGTTTTTT
NA	TRBV19	NA	TRBJ1-4	CASSRTGTHNEKLFF	TGTGCCAGTAGTCGCACCGGGACACATAATGAAAAACTGTTTTTT
NA	TRBV5-4	TRBD1	TRBJ1-4	CASSYGQAAFEKLFF	TGTGCCAGCAGCTACGGACAGGCGGCTTTTGAGAAACTGTTTTTT
NA	TRBV24-1	TRBD1	TRBJ1-2	CATSDSVKGQSYGYTF	TGTGCCACCAGTGATTCGGTTAAGGGACAGTCCTATGGCTACACCTTC
NA	TRBV2	NA	TRBJ2-5	CASSEIGGPDETQYF	TGTGCCAGCAGTGAAATTGGGGGCCCGGACGAGACCCAGTACTTC
NA	TRBV3-1/TRBV3-2	TRBD2	TRBJ2-5	CASSLGLAKYQETQYF	TGTGCCAGCAGCCTCGGACTAGCTAAGTACCAAGAGACCCAGTACTTC
NA	TRBV29-1	NA	TRBJ2-5	CSVEGKRLETQYF	TGCAGCGTTGAAGGGAAGAGGTTGGAGACCCAGTACTTC
NA	TRBV4-3	TRBD1	TRBJ2-1	CASARTGTGYGEQFF	TGCGCCAGCGCCAGAACCGGGACAGGGTATGGTGAGCAGTTCTTC
NA	TRBV6-6	TRBD1	TRBJ1-1	CASRDDRGANTEAFF	TGTGCCAGCAGGGATGACAGGGGTGCGAACACTGAAGCTTTCTTT
NA	TRBV24-1	NA	TRBJ2-7	CATSDSQRAYEQYF	TGTGCCACCAGTGATTCGCAGAGGGCCTACGAGCAGTACTTC
NA	TRBV19	NA	TRBJ2-7	CASSKTSHSYEQYF	TGTGCCAGTAGTAAGACTTCCCATTCCTACGAGCAGTACTTC
once	TRBV7-9	NA	TRBJ1-2	CASSLDTDVYGYTF	TGTGCCAGCAGCTTGGACACGGACGTCTATGGCTACACCTTC
NA	TRBV6-5	NA	TRBJ1-1	CASSLASPGTEAFF	TGTGCCAGCAGCCTCGCCTCGCCGGGAACTGAAGCTTTCTTT
NA	TRBV6-5	NA	TRBJ2-2	CASFLLRGFTGELFF	TGTGCCAGCTTCTTATTGAGAGGGTTCACCGGGGAGCTGTTTTTT
once	TRBV10-3	NA	TRBJ2-3	CAISVEGGASFF	TGTGCCATCAGTGTAGAAGGGGGGGCATCCTTTTTT
NA	TRBV19	TRBD1	TRBJ1-2	CASSDRGNYGYTF	TGTGCCAGTAGCGACAGGGGAAACTATGGCTACACCTTC
once	TRBV2	NA	TRBJ2-7	CASSDSLVVYEQYF	TGTGCCAGCAGTGATAGTCTAGTGGTATACGAGCAGTACTTC
NA	TRBV19	TRBD1	TRBJ1-2	CASAHRGRDYGYTF	TGTGCCAGTGCACACAGGGGGCGAGACTATGGCTACACCTTC
NA	TRBV12-3/TRBV12-4	TRBD2	TRBJ2-5	CASTSSGARTQYF	TGTGCCAGCACCTCTAGCGGGGCACGGACCCAGTACTTC
NA	TRBV5-1	TRBD1	TRBJ1-2	CASSPEGTGVYGYTF	TGCGCCAGCAGCCCCGAGGGTACAGGGGTTTATGGCTACACCTTC
NA	TRBV3-1/TRBV3-2	NA	TRBJ2-5	CASSQVRETQYF	TGTGCCAGCAGCCAAGTACGGGAGACCCAGTACTTC
few	TRBV9	TRBD2	TRBJ2-1	CASSGGTGRVTEQFF	TGTGCCAGCAGCGGGGGGACTGGGAGGGTTACTGAGCAGTTCTTC
NA	TRBV24-1	NA	TRBJ1-2	CATSDSAAQGAYGYTF	TGTGCCACCAGTGATTCGGCGGCTCAGGGCGCCTATGGCTACACCTTC
NA	TRBV4-1	NA	TRBJ2-3	CASSQEETRVTTQYF	TGCGCCAGCAGTCAGGAGGAGACTAGAGTTACTACGCAGTATTTT
NA	TRBV5-4	NA	TRBJ2-5	CASSGGGPSETQYF	TGTGCCAGCAGCGGGGGGGGGCCCTCAGAGACCCAGTACTTC
NA	TRBV7-9	TRBD2	TRBJ2-5	CASSESALAGPKTQYF	TGTGCCAGCAGCGAAAGCGCACTAGCGGGGCCGAAGACCCAGTACTTC
NA	TRBV7-3	NA	TRBJ1-2	CASSPSGGGREGYTF	TGTGCCAGCAGCCCATCGGGAGGAGGCCGTGAAGGCTACACCTTC
NA	TRBV7-2	TRBD1	TRBJ1-1	CASSPDGTGGSGAFF	TGTGCCAGCAGCCCGGACGGGACAGGGGGCTCCGGAGCTTTCTTT
NA	TRBV11-3	NA	TRBJ1-1	CASSFGEQAFF	TGTGCCAGCAGCTTCGGGGAGCAAGCTTTCTTT
NA	TRBV6-1	NA	TRBJ1-2	CASSEARGRGYTF	TGTGCCAGCAGTGAAGCAAGGGGGAGAGGCTACACCTTC
NA	TRBV15	NA	TRBJ1-3	CATSREVTSRQISGNTIYF	TGTGCCACCAGCAGAGAGGTTACGAGTCGACAGATCTCTGGAAACACCATATATTTT
NA	TRBV4-1	TRBD1	TRBJ2-7	CASSLRTGNYEQYF	TGCGCCAGCAGCTTAAGGACAGGGAACTACGAGCAGTACTTC
NA	TRBV2	NA	TRBJ1-5	CARQAVPGFSNQPQHF	TGTGCCAGGCAAGCCGTCCCGGGGTTTAGCAATCAGCCCCAGCATTTT
once	TRBV9	NA	TRBJ2-1	CASSVWGGNNEQFF	TGTGCCAGCAGCGTTTGGGGGGGCAACAATGAGCAGTTCTTC
NA	TRBV20-1	NA	TRBJ2-1	CSARGVEQFF	TGCAGTGCTAGAGGAGTTGAGCAGTTCTTC
NA	TRBV15	TRBD1	TRBJ2-2	CATSTGTGRAGELFF	TGTGCCACCAGCACCGGGACAGGGAGGGCCGGGGAGCTGTTTTTT
NA	TRBV28	TRBD1	TRBJ2-7	CASSSPGTAGLYEQYF	TGTGCCAGCAGTTCTCCCGGGACAGCCGGACTCTACGAGCAGTACTTC
NA	TRBV19	NA	TRBJ2-7	CASSSPPYEQYF	TGTGCCAGTAGTTCCCCTCCCTACGAGCAGTACTTC
NA	TRBV6-1	NA	TRBJ1-2	CASSEKSYGYTF	TGTGCCAGCAGTGAAAAGAGCTATGGCTACACCTTC
NA	TRBV6-5	NA	TRBJ2-3	CASSYSGSGGTDTQYF	TGTGCCAGCAGTTACTCTGGTAGCGGAGGCACAGATACGCAGTATTTT
NA	TRBV4-1	NA	TRBJ1-2	CASSQSWRVAYGYTF	TGCGCCAGCAGCCAAAGTTGGAGGGTGGCCTATGGCTACACCTTC
NA	TRBV7-9	TRBD1	TRBJ1-1	CASSLPYRQGGTEAFF	TGTGCCAGCAGCTTACCCTACCGACAGGGCGGGACTGAAGCTTTCTTT
NA	TRBV6-5	TRBD1	TRBJ1-2	CASRRGDREAAGYTF	TGTGCCAGCAGGAGGGGGGACAGGGAGGCCGCCGGCTACACCTTC
NA	TRBV2	TRBD1	TRBJ1-5	CASKGGGTANQPQHF	TGTGCCAGCAAGGGAGGCGGGACAGCTAATCAGCCCCAGCATTTT
once	TRBV7-2	NA	TRBJ1-2	CASSLGKTGGDYGYTF	TGTGCCAGCAGCTTAGGGAAAACGGGGGGGGACTATGGCTACACCTTC
NA	TRBV19	NA	TRBJ1-4	CASSVDTGSEKLFF	TGTGCCAGTAGTGTAGACACCGGGAGCGAAAAACTGTTTTTT
once	TRBV5-5	TRBD1	TRBJ1-4	CASSLFLSGQGDEKLFF	TGTGCCAGCAGCTTGTTTTTGTCGGGACAGGGGGATGAAAAACTGTTTTTT
NA	TRBV27	NA	TRBJ1-6	CASSFLQGALSNSPLHF	TGTGCCAGCAGTTTCCTACAGGGTGCCTTGAGTAATTCACCCCTCCACTTT
NA	TRBV18	NA	TRBJ1-5	CASSPSSVGGNQPQHF	TGTGCCAGCTCACCCTCCTCGGTGGGAGGGAATCAGCCCCAGCATTTT
NA	TRBV7-3	NA	TRBJ1-1	CASSLVPGEVTEAFF	TGTGCCAGCAGCTTAGTACCCGGGGAGGTCACTGAAGCTTTCTTT
NA	TRBV19	NA	TRBJ2-5	CASRGGASGQETQYF	TGTGCCAGTAGAGGGGGGGCCTCGGGCCAAGAGACCCAGTACTTC
once	TRBV7-2	NA	TRBJ1-3	CASSSDGNSGNTIYF	TGTGCCAGCAGCTCCGACGGGAACTCTGGAAACACCATATATTTT
NA	TRBV4-3	TRBD1	TRBJ1-1	CASSQEYSGQGHAFF	TGCGCCAGCAGCCAAGAATACTCGGGACAGGGGCACGCTTTCTTT
NA	TRBV19	NA	TRBJ1-2	CASSNPLWNYGYTF	TGTGCCAGTTCTAACCCCCTTTGGAACTATGGCTACACCTTC
NA	TRBV28	TRBD1	TRBJ2-3	CASSITGGASDTQYF	TGTGCCAGCAGCATAACAGGGGGTGCTTCAGATACGCAGTATTTT